The next 15 T cell receptor beta chains were all read from a single sample in a study of beta chain features in type 1 diabetes. The authors reverse transcribed all of the isolated RNA, so sequencing captured expressed TCRB transcripts. Data came from immunoSEQ multiplex PCR; TCRdb stores just in-frame clones and leaves some out. This sample has roughly 500,000 clones, with roughly 30% found just once. Source material: naive CD4+ T cells from blood. These receptors were collected from a young man in good health.

This clone has a handful of counts. The chain carries TRBV7-2 and TRBJ2-5; weak D call: TRBD2 (6 bases). Trimming removed 8 bases from V and 5 bases from J, with 9 bases in between. Germline V gene data show CDR1 as SGHTA and CDR2 as FQGNSA. There are 11 residues in the CDR3. CDR3 coding DNA: TGTGCCAGCGCGGGATGGGAGACCCAGTACTTC. Amino acids: CASAGWETQYF.

The V call is TRBV30, the J call TRBJ2-5, with D maybe TRBD2 (6 bases). The CDR3 totals 15 residues. The germline V gene has CDR1 GTSNPN and CDR2 SVGIG (reference sequence). Trimming cost V 2 bases and J 2 bases, with 15 bases left between them. The DNA for the CDR3 is TGTGCCTGGAGTAACACGGTCGGGGGTCAAGAGACCCAGTACTTC. It specifies CAWSNTVGGQETQYF.

The V call is TRBV5-4, the J call TRBJ2-1; TRBD1 aligns across 8 bases. The CDR3 length is 16 residues. Germline V gene data show CDR1 as SGHNT and CDR2 as YYREEE (reference sequence). V trimming: 4 bases; J trimming: 1 base; junction bases outside the gene matches: 7. For the CDR3, the DNA is TGTGCCAGCAGCCTCCGGGACAGGTTGTCCTACAATGAGCAGTTCTTC. Protein: CASSLRDRLSYNEQFF.

The chain joins TRBV28 to TRBJ2-3; 7 bases map to TRBD1. The CDR3 is 12 residues long. Trimming took 9 bases from V and 6 from J; bases not matched to a gene: 6. Germline-derived CDR1 and CDR2 are MDHEN and SYDVKM. CDR3 DNA sequence: TGTGCCAGTTCCGGGACAGTTGATACGCAGTATTTT. Amino acids: CASSGTVDTQYF.

This clone was seen only a few times. The chain is built from TRBV7-9 and TRBJ2-1; 7 bases match TRBD2. V lost 5 bases to trimming and J lost 2 bases; unmatched junction nucleotides: 6. The CDR3 spans 15 residues. Germline V lookup: CDR1 SEHNR, CDR2 FQNEAQ (reference sequence). This CDR3 reads CASSVRESPYNEQFF. CDR3 sequence (DNA): TGTGCCAGCAGCGTGCGGGAGAGTCCCTACAATGAGCAGTTCTTC. Full variable domain (remainder filled in from reference TRBV7-9 and TRBJ2-1): DTGVSQNPRHKITKRGQNVTFRCDPISEHNRLYWYRQTLGQGPEFLTYFQNEAQLEKSRLLSDRFSAERPKGSFSTLEIQRTEQGDSAMYLCASSVRESPYNEQFFGPGTRLTVL.

The chain couples TRBV5-6 to TRBJ2-1; D remains ambiguous. CDR1 is SGHDT, CDR2 YYEEEE, per germline. The V and J ends lost 6 bases and 4 bases respectively, with 14 bases between them. This CDR3 is 14 amino acids long. CDR3 DNA sequence: TGTGCCAGCACCCCCGTGAGCGCGTACAATGAGCAGTTCTTC. Translating it yields CASTPVSAYNEQFF.

The V call is TRBV7-3, the J call TRBJ2-1; D is ambiguous. V was trimmed by 5 bases and J by 7 bases, leaving 21 bases between them. The CDR3 is 16 residues long. Per the germline V gene, CDR1 is SGHTA and CDR2 is FQGTGA. CDR3 nucleotides: TGTGCCAGCAGCCCTGCCTCCGGCGGCCGTGGGAATGAGCAGTTCTTC. Translated: CASSPASGGRGNEQFF.

The CDR3 spells CSVGGANTGELFF. The CDR3 DNA reads TGCAGCGTCGGGGGGGCGAACACCGGGGAGCTGTTTTTT. The gene calls are TRBV29-1 and TRBJ2-2; 8 nucleotides agree with TRBD2. The CDR3 has 13 amino acids. V lost 6 bases, J lost 0 bases, and 0 bases stayed unmatched. Germline CDR1 is SQVTM and CDR2 is ANQGSEA.

The V gene is TRBV30, the J gene TRBJ2-5, with TRBD1 matching 9 bases. This CDR3 has 12 residues. Germline assignment: CDR1 GTSNPN and CDR2 SVGIG (reference sequence). After removal of 4 bases from V and 7 bases from J, the junction contained 4 bases not matched to a gene. The CDR3 loop is CAWKDRGGTQYF. The CDR3 nucleotides are TGTGCCTGGAAGGACAGGGGAGGGACCCAGTACTTC.

The chain recombines TRBV4-1 with TRBJ2-3; 15 bases map to TRBD2. Trimming at V came to 0 bases and at J to 4 bases, leaving 2 bases not matched to a gene. The CDR3 totals 17 residues. Germline values: CDR1 MGHRA, CDR2 YSYEKL. The chain's CDR3 is CASSQEGLAGGADTQYF. The CDR3 DNA sequence: TGCGCCAGCAGCCAAGAGGGACTAGCGGGAGGAGCAGATACGCAGTATTTT.

A remark on this clone: The sample holds other DNA sequences that translate to the same CDR3. The chain links TRBV2 to TRBJ2-5, with unresolved D. V was shortened by 4 bases and J by 2 bases, with 2 bases between the two germline ends. Germline V gene data show CDR1 as SNHLY and CDR2 as FYNNEI. The CDR3 length is 11 residues. The CDR3 reads CASSVQETQYF. The CDR3 DNA sequence: TGTGCCAGCAGTGTGCAAGAGACCCAGTACTTC.

This clone was observed a few times. The rearrangement links TRBV28 to TRBJ2-1, with D maybe TRBD2 (6 bases). The CDR3 covers 15 residues. Germline CDR1 MDHEN, CDR2 SYDVKM. The V gene lost 4 bases and the J gene lost 10 bases, with 20 bases spanning the gap. The DNA of the CDR3 is TGTGCCAGCAGTTCCCCTGCGGGACTCATTAGGGAGCAGTTCTTC. It translates to CASSSPAGLIREQFF.

The chain joins TRBV4-3 to TRBJ2-5, with a possible D match to TRBD1 (5 bases). Germline CDR1 is LGHNA and CDR2 is YSLEER. V lost 1 base and J 8 bases, leaving 11 bases between the germline ends. The CDR3 consists of 13 residues. CDR3 in DNA: TGCGCCAGCAGCCAAGGACAGAGGTCCACCCAGTACTTC. Residues: CASSQGQRSTQYF.

This clone was seen a handful of times. The chain recombines TRBV29-1 with TRBJ1-4; D is perhaps TRBD1 (5 bases). CDR1 SQVTM and CDR2 ANQGSEA come from the germline V gene. Trimming cost V 4 bases and J 0 bases, with 9 bases left between them. This CDR3 contains 14 residues. The CDR3 loop reads CSVAGTATNEKLFF. In DNA form, the CDR3 reads TGCAGCGTTGCAGGGACCGCAACTAATGAAAAACTGTTTTTT.

The J gene is TRBJ2-1, the V gene TRBV28; D uncertain. Germline V gene lookup returns CDR1 MDHEN and CDR2 SYDVKM. Between the trimmed V and J ends, which lost 2 bases and 4 bases, there was a span of 9 bases. This CDR3 is built from 14 residues. Here the CDR3 DNA reads TGTGCCAGCAGTTTACAGTGGGATTACAATGAGCAGTTCTTC. Translation gives CASSLQWDYNEQFF.